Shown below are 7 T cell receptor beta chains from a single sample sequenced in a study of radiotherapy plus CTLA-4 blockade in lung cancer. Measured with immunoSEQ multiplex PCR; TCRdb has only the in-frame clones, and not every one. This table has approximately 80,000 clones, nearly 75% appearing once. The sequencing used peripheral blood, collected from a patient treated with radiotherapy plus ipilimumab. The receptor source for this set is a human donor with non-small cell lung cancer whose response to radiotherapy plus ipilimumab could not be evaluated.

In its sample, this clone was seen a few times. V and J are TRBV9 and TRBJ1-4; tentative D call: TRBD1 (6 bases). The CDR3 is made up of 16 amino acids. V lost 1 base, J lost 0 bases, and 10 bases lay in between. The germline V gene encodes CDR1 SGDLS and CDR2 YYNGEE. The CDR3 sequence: CASSVNGQPTNEKLFF. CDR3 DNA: TGTGCCAGCAGCGTAAACGGACAGCCAACTAATGAAAAACTGTTTTTT.

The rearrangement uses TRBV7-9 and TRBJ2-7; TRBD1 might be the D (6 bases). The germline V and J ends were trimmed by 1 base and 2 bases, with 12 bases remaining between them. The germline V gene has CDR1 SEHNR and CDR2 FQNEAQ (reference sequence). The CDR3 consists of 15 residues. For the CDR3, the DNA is TGTGCCAGCAGCTTAGAGCAGGGGCCTACCTACGAGCAGTACTTC. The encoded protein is CASSLEQGPTYEQYF.

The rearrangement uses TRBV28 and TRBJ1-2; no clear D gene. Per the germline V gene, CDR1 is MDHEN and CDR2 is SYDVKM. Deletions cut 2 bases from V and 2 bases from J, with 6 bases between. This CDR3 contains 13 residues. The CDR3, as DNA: TGTGCCAGCAGTTTAGGGAGGAACTATGGCTACACCTTC. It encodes CASSLGRNYGYTF.

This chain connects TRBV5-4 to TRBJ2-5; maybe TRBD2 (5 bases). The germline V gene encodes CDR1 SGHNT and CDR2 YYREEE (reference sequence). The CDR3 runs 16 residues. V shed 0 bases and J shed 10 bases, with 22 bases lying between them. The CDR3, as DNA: TGTGCCAGCAGCTTGGCTTGGATAGGGTATCGCAGCGGCCAGTACTTC. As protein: CASSLAWIGYRSGQYF.

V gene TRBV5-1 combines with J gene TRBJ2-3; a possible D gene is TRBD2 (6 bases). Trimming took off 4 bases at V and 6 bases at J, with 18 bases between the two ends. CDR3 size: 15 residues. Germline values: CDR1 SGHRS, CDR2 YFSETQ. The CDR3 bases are TGCGCCAGCAGCCCCTTAGGAGGGTCCCTGGATACGCAGTATTTT. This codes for CASSPLGGSLDTQYF.

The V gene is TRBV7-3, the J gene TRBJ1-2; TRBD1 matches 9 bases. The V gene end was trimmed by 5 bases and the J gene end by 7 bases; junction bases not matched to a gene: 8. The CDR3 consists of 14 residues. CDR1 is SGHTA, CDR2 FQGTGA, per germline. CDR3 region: CASSTGQGKRGYTF. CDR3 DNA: TGTGCCAGCAGCACCGGACAGGGGAAGCGTGGCTACACCTTC.

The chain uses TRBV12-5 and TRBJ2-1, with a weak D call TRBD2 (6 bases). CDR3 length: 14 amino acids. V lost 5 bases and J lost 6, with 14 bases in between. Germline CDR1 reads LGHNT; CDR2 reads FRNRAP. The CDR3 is CASGPRGGVNEQFF. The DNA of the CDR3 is TGTGCTAGTGGTCCGCGTGGAGGGGTCAATGAGCAGTTCTTC.